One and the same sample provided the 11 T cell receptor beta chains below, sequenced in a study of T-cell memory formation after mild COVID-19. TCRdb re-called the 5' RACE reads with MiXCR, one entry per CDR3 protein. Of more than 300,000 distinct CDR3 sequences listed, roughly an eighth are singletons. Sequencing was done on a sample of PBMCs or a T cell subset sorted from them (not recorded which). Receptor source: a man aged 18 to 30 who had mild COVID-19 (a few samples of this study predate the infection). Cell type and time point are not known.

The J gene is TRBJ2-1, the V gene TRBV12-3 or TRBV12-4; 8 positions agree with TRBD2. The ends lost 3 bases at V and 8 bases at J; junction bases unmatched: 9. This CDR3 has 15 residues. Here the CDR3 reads CASSFTARGGYEQFF. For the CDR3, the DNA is TGTGCCAGCAGTTTCACGGCCCGGGGGGGGTATGAGCAGTTCTTC.

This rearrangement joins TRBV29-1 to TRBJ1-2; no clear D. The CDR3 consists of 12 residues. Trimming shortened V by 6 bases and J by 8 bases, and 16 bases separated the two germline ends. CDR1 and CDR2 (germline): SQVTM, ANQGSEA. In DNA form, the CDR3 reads TGCAGCGTCTCGGAGGTGGGTACCGGCTACACCTTC. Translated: CSVSEVGTGYTF.

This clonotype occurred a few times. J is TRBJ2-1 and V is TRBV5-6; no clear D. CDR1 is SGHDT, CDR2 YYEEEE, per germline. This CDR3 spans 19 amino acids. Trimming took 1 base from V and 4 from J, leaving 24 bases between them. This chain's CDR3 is CASSLWPHRRGLSYNEQFF. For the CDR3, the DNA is TGTGCCAGCAGCTTGTGGCCCCACCGACGAGGCCTCTCATACAATGAGCAGTTCTTC.

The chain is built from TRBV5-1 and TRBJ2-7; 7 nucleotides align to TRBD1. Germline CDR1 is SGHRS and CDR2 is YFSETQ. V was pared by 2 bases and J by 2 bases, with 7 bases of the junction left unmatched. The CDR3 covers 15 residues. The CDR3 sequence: CASSFDRVVTYEQYF. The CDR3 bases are TGCGCCAGCAGCTTTGACAGGGTAGTGACCTACGAGCAGTACTTC. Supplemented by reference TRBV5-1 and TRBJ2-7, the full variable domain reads KAGVTQTPRYLIKTRGQQVTLSCSPISGHRSVSWYQQTPGQGLQFLFEYFSETQRNKGNFPGRFSGRQFSNSRSEMNVSTLELGDSALYLCASSFDRVVTYEQYFGPGTRLTVT.

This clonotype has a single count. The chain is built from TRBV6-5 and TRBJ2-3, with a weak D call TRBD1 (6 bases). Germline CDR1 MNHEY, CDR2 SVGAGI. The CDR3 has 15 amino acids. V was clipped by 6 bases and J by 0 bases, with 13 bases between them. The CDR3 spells CASSLQGSSTDTQYF. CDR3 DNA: TGTGCCAGCAGCCTACAGGGCTCTAGCACAGATACGCAGTATTTT.

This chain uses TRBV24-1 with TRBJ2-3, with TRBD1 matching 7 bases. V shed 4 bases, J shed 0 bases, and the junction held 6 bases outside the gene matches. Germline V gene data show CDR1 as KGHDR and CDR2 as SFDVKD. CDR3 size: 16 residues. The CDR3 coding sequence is TGTGCCACCAGTGAGACCGGGACAGCAAGCACAGATACGCAGTATTTT. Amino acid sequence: CATSETGTASTDTQYF.

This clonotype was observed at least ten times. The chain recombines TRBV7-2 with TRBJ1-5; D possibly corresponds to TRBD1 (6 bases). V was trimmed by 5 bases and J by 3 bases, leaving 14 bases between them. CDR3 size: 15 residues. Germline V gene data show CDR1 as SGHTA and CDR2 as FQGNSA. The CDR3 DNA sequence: TGTGCCAGCAGCCTCACCGGGACAAACAATCAGCCCCAGCATTTT. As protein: CASSLTGTNNQPQHF.

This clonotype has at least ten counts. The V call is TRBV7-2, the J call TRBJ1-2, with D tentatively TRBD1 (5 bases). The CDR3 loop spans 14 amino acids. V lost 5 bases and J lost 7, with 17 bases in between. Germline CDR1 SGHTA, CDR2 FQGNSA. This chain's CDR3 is CASSLAGEVGGYTF. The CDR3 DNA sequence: TGTGCCAGCAGCCTGGCGGGGGAAGTCGGTGGCTACACCTTC.

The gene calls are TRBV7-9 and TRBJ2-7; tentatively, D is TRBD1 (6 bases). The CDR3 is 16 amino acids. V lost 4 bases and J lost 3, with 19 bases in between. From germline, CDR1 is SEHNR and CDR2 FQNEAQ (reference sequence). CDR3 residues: CASSSSPGTKLYEQYF. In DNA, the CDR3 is TGTGCCAGCAGCTCCTCTCCCGGGACAAAGCTCTACGAGCAGTACTTC.

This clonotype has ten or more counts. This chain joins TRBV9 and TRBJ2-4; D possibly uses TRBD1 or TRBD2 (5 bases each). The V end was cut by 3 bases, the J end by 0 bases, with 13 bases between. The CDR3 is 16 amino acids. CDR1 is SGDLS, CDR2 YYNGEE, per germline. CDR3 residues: CASSEQAGQAKNIQYF. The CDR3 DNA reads TGTGCCAGCAGCGAACAGGCGGGCCAAGCCAAAAACATTCAGTACTTC.

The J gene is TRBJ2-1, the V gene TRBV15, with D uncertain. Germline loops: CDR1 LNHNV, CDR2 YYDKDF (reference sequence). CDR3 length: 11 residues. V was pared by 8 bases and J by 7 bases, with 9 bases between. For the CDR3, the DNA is TGTGCCACCTTATTAGGGAATGAGCAGTTCTTC. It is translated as CATLLGNEQFF.